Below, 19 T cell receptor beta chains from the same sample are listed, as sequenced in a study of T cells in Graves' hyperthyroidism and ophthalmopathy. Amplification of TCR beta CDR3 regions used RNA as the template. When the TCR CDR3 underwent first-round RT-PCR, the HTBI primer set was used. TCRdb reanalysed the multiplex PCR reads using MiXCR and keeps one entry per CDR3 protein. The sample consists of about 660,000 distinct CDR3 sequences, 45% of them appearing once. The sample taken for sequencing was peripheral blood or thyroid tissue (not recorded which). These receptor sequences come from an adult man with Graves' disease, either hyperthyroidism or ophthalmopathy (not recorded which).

For the CDR3, the DNA is TGCAGTGCTAGCGAGGGACTAGCTTCATACTACGAGCAGTACTTC. Translated, it gives CSASEGLASYYEQYF. The gene calls are TRBV20-1 and TRBJ2-7, with 9 bases matching TRBD2. The trim removed 3 bases at V and 3 bases at J, leaving 9 bases unmatched. The CDR3 has 15 amino acids. Germline-derived CDR1 and CDR2 are DFQATT and SNEGSKA (reference sequence).

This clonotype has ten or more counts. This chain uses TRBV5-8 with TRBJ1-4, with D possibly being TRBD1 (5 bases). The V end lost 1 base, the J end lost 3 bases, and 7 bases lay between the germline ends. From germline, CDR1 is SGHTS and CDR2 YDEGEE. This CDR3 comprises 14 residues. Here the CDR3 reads CASSLQGSNEKLFF. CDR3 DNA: TGTGCCAGCAGCTTGCAGGGATCTAATGAAAAACTGTTTTTT. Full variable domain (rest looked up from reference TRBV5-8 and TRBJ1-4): EAGVTQSPTHLIKTRGQQATLRCSPISGHTSVYWYQQALGLGLQFLLWYDEGEERNRGNFPPRFSGRQFPNYSSELNVNALELEDSALYLCASSLQGSNEKLFFGSGTQLSVL.

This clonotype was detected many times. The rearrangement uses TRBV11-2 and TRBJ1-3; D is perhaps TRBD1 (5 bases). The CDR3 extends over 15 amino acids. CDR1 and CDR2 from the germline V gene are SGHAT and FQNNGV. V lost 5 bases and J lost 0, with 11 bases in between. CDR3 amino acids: CASSKGRISGNTIYF. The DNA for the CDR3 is TGTGCCAGCAGCAAGGGACGTATCTCTGGAAACACCATATATTTT. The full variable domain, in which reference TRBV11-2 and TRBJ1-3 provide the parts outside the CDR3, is EAGVAQSPRYKIIEKRQSVAFWCNPISGHATLYWYQQILGQGPKLLIQFQNNGVVDDSQLPKDRFSAERLKGVDSTLKIQPAKLEDSAVYLCASSKGRISGNTIYFGEGSWLTVV.

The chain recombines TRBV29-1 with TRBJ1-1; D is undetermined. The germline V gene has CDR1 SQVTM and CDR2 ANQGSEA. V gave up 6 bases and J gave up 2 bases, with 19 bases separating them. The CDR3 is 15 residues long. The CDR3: CSVEDLTSGNTEAFF. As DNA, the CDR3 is TGCAGCGTAGAGGATCTAACCAGCGGAAACACTGAAGCTTTCTTT. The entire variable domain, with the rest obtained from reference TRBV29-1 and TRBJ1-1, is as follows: SAVISQKPSRDICQRGTSLTIQCQVDSQVTMMFWYRQQPGQSLTLIATANQGSEATYESGFVIDKFPISRPNLTFSTLTVSNMSPEDSSIYLCSVEDLTSGNTEAFFGQGTRLTVV.

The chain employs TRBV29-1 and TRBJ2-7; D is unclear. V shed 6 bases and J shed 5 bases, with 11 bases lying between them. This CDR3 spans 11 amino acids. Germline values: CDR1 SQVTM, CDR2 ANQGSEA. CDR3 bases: TGCAGCGTCCTCACCCTGGACGAGCAGTACTTC. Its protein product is CSVLTLDEQYF.

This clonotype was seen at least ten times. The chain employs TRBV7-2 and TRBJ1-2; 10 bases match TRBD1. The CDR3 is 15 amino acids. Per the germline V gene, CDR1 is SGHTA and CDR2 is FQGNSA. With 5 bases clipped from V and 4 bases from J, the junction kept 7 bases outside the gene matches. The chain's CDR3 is CASSPSGQGGYGYTF. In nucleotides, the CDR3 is TGTGCCAGCAGCCCCAGCGGACAGGGGGGCTATGGCTACACCTTC.

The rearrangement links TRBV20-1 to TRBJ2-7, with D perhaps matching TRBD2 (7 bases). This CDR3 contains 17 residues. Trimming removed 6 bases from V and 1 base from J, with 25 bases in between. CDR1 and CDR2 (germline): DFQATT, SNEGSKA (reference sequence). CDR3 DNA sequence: TGCAGTGCCACCAAGCCCGCGGGGGCAGCGACATCCTACGAGCAGTACTTC. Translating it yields CSATKPAGAATSYEQYF.

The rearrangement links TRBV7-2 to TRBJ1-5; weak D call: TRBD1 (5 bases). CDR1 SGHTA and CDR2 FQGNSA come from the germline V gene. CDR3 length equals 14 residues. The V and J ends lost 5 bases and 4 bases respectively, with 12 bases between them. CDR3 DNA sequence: TGTGCCAGCAGCCCAATTGGGGGGAATCAGCCCCAGCATTTT. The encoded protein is CASSPIGGNQPQHF.

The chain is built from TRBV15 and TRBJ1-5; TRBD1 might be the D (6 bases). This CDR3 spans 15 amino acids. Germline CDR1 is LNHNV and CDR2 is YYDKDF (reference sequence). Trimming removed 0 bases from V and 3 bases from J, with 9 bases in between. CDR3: CATSREQGYNQPQHF. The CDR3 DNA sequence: TGTGCCACCAGCAGAGAACAGGGCTACAATCAGCCCCAGCATTTT.

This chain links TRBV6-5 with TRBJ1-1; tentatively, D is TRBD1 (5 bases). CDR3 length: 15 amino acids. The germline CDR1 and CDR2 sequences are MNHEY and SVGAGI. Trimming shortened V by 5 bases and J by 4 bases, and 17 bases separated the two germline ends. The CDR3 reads CASSPKAGFSTEAFF. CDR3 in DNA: TGTGCCAGCAGTCCCAAGGCAGGGTTTAGCACTGAAGCTTTCTTT.

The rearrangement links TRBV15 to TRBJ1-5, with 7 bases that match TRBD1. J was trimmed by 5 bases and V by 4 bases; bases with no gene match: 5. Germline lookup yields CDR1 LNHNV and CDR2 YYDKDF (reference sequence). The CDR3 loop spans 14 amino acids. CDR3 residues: CATSNDRAHQPQHF. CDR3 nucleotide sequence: TGTGCCACCAGCAATGACAGGGCCCATCAGCCCCAGCATTTT. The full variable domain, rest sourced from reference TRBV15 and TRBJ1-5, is DAMVIQNPRYQVTQFGKPVTLSCSQTLNHNVMYWYQQKSSQAPKLLFHYYDKDFNNEADTPDNFQSRRPNTSFCFLDIRSPGLGDTAMYLCATSNDRAHQPQHFGDGTRLSIL.

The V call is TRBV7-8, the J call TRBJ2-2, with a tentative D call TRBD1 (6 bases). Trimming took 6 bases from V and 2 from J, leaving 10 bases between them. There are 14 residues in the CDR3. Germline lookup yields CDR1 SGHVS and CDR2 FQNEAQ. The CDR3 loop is CASSLDSNTGELFF. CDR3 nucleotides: TGTGCCAGCAGTTTGGACAGTAACACCGGGGAGCTGTTTTTT.

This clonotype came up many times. The CDR3 DNA sequence: TGCAGTGCTAGAGACGGGACAGCGAAATACGAGCAGTACTTC. Its translation is CSARDGTAKYEQYF. J is TRBJ2-7 and V is TRBV20-1; 7 bases are shared with TRBD1. The trim removed 0 bases at V and 4 bases at J, leaving 6 bases unmatched. CDR3 length equals 14 residues. Germline assignment: CDR1 DFQATT and CDR2 SNEGSKA (reference sequence).

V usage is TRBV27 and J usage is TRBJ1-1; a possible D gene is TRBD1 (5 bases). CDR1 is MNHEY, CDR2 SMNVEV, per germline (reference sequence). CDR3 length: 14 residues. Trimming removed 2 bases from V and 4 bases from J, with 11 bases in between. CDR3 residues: CASSLRGRVTEAFF. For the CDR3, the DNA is TGTGCCAGCAGTTTACGGGGGAGGGTCACTGAAGCTTTCTTT.

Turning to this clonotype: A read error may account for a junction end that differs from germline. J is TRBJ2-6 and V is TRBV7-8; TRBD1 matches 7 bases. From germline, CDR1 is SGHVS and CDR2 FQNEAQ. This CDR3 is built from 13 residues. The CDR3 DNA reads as TGTGCCAGCAGCCAAGACAGGGCCTACGTCCTGACTTTC. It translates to CASSQDRAYVLTF.

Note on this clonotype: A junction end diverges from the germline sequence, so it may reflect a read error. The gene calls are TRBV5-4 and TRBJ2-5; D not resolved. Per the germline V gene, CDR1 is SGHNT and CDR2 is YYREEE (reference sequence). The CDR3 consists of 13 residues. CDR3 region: CASSLAYQETQYF. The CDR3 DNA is TGTGCTAGCAGCTTGGCGTACCAAGAGACCCAGTACTTC.

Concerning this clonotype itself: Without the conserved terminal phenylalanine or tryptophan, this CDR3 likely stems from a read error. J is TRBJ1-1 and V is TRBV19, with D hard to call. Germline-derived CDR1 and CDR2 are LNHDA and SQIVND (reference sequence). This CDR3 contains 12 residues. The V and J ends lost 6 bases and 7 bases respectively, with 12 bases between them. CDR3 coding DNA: TGTGCCAGTAGAAGGAGCTCAGGTGAAGCTTTCCTT. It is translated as CASRRSSGEAFL.

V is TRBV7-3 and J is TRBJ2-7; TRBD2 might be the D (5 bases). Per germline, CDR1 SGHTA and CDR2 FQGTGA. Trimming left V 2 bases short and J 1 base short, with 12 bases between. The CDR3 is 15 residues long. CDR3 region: CASSLGGLRSYEQYF. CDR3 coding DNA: TGTGCCAGCAGCTTAGGCGGGTTACGATCCTACGAGCAGTACTTC.

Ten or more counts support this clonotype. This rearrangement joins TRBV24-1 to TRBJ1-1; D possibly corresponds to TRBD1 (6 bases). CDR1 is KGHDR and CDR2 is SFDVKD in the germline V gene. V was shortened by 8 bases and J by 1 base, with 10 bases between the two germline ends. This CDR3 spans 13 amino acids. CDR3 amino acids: CATKDSSNTEAFF. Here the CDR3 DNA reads TGTGCCACCAAGGACAGCTCGAACACTGAAGCTTTCTTT.